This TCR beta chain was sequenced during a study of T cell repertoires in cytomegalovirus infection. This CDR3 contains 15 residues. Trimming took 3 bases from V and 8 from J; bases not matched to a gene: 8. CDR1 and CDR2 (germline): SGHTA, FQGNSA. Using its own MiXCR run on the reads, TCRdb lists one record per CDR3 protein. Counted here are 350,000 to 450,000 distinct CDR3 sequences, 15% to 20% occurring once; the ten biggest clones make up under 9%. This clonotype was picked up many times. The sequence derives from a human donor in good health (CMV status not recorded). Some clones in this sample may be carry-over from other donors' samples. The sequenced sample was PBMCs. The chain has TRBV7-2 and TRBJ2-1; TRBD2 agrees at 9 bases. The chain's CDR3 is CASSFLAGGPDEQFF. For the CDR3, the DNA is TGTGCCAGCAGCTTTTTGGCGGGAGGGCCCGATGAGCAGTTCTTC.